A selection of T cell receptor beta chains follows, all from one sample in a study of CD8 T cells in Susac syndrome. MiXCR was run by TCRdb on the immunoSEQ multiplex PCR reads, yielding one entry per CDR3 protein. The table has more than 250,000 distinct CDR3 sequences, 90% to 95% seen once. Source material: CD4+ T cells from PBMCs. The receptors here all came from a human donor with multiple sclerosis. Each CDR3 is given with its conserved first and last residue. D genes are given only for firm matches. The listing skips clone size in some rows; elsewhere it reads once, few, many or a size class.

j_call	clone_size	d_call	v_call	cdr3_nt	cdr3_aa
TRBJ2-4	-	-	TRBV7-8	TGTGCCAGTGCTCATGGGCGGGAAGCCAAAAACATTCAGTACTTC	CASAHGREAKNIQYF
TRBJ2-5	-	TRBD1	TRBV20-1	TGCAGTGCTAGCTTACCGGACAGGGAGTACCAAGAGACCCAGTACTTC	CSASLPDREYQETQYF
TRBJ2-7	-	-	TRBV2	TGTGCCAGCAGTGAATTGGTTGGGCAGGGAGGCGAGCAGTACTTC	CASSELVGQGGEQYF
TRBJ2-7	-	-	TRBV2	TGTGCCAGCAGTAAGAGGGCCCTGGGGTCCTACGAGCAGTACTTC	CASSKRALGSYEQYF
TRBJ2-1	-	-	TRBV7-3	TGTGCCAGCACCCCTGCCGGTGGCCGTGAGCAGTTCTTC	CASTPAGGREQFF
TRBJ1-3	-	-	TRBV3-1	TGTGCCAGCAGCCAGGGTAGACATCGAAGGGGGATCTCTGGAAACACCATATATTTT	CASSQGRHRRGISGNTIYF
TRBJ1-2	-	-	TRBV5-1	TGCGCCAGCAGCATAAACAGGAGGAATAACTATGGCTACACCTTC	CASSINRRNNYGYTF
TRBJ1-1	-	-	TRBV5-6	TGTGCCAGCAGCTGGGGGGCCACGAACACTGAAGCTTTCTTT	CASSWGATNTEAFF
TRBJ2-7	-	-	TRBV12-3/TRBV12-4	TGTGCCAGCAGTTTAAGGACGGGCCTAGGAAGCGAGCAGTACTTC	CASSLRTGLGSEQYF
TRBJ1-2	-	-	TRBV12-3/TRBV12-4	TGTGCCAGCAGGCGCGAGACAACAGGTCTAGGCTACACCTTC	CASRRETTGLGYTF
TRBJ1-1	-	-	TRBV27	TGTGCCAGCAGATTCAGGGATAGGGAAGCTTTCTTT	CASRFRDREAFF
TRBJ2-7	-	-	TRBV10-3	TGTGCCACCGCCTCTGCCCCAGGGTCCTACGAGCAGTACTTC	CATASAPGSYEQYF
TRBJ2-2	-	-	TRBV7-3	TGTGCCAGCCGGCGACGGGGGTCGGGCGGGGAGCTGTTTTTT	CASRRRGSGGELFF
TRBJ1-1	-	-	TRBV3-1	TGTGCCAGCAGCAACACAGGGAACACTGAAGCTTTCTTT	CASSNTGNTEAFF
TRBJ2-7	-	-	TRBV4-2	TGTGCCAGCAGCCAACCCAGGGGGGACTTAGGCGAGCAGTACTTC	CASSQPRGDLGEQYF
TRBJ2-3	-	TRBD2	TRBV6-2/TRBV6-3	TGTGCCAGCCGAACCAATAGGGCTAGCGGGGAGGATACGCAGTATTTT	CASRTNRASGEDTQYF
TRBJ2-1	-	TRBD2	TRBV7-2	TGTGCCAGCAGCACATTTAGCGGGAGTTGGAATGAGCAGTTCTTC	CASSTFSGSWNEQFF
TRBJ1-1	-	-	TRBV19	TGTGCCAGTAGTATATCAGGTCAAGGATACGAAGCTTTCTTT	CASSISGQGYEAFF
TRBJ2-7	-	-	TRBV9	TGTGCCAGCAGCGCTAGCGTGAGCTCCTACGAGCAGTACTTC	CASSASVSSYEQYF
TRBJ1-1	-	-	TRBV5-1	TGCGCCAGCAGTCCAGGGGCAGGTCCTGGACAGAACACTGAAGCTTTCTTT	CASSPGAGPGQNTEAFF
TRBJ1-5	few	-	TRBV11-3	TGTGCCAGCAGCCCCGGGGGGATTAGCAATCAGCCCCAGCATTTT	CASSPGGISNQPQHF
TRBJ1-4	-	-	TRBV6-2/TRBV6-3	TGTGCCAGCTTAAATCCAGGATCTCAAGAAAAACTGTTTTTT	CASLNPGSQEKLFF
TRBJ1-2	-	TRBD1	TRBV3-1	TGTGCCAGCAGCCAGACAGGGAAGCTGGTTCGTGGCTACACCTTC	CASSQTGKLVRGYTF
TRBJ2-5	-	-	TRBV7-2	TGTGCCAGCAGCCCAGGTGTGGGTTGGGAGACCCAGTACTTC	CASSPGVGWETQYF
TRBJ2-1	-	TRBD2	TRBV6-2/TRBV6-3	TGTGCCAGCAGTTACCCCCGACTAGCGGGAGGGAACAATGAGCAGTTCTTC	CASSYPRLAGGNNEQFF
TRBJ1-5	-	-	TRBV10-3	TGTGCCATCAAGTCCGAGGCAGGCACAAATCAGCCCCAGCATTTT	CAIKSEAGTNQPQHF
TRBJ2-2	-	-	TRBV5-1	TGCGCCAGCAGCCCCGGGTCCTCGAACACCGGGGAGCTGTTTTTT	CASSPGSSNTGELFF
TRBJ1-5	once	-	TRBV18	TGTGCCAGCTCACCCAACGGGGCGGGCCCTCAGCCCCAGCATTTT	CASSPNGAGPQPQHF
TRBJ1-2	-	TRBD1	TRBV29-1	TGCAGCGCCCCCGGGACAGGGAACTATGGCTACACCTTC	CSAPGTGNYGYTF
TRBJ1-2	-	TRBD1	TRBV25-1	TGTGCCAGCAGTGAATCTCGAGGGACAGGGAGAGGCTATGGCTACACCTTC	CASSESRGTGRGYGYTF
TRBJ2-7	-	-	TRBV5-6	TGTGCCAGCAGCTGGGGGACGCATTCCTACGAGCAGTACTTC	CASSWGTHSYEQYF
TRBJ2-5	-	-	TRBV5-1	TGCGCCAGCAGCCGGGCCCTCGATTGGGAGACCCAGTACTTC	CASSRALDWETQYF
TRBJ2-3	-	TRBD1	TRBV19	TGTGCCAGTAGTGCCACCGGGACAGGGAGCAGCACAGATACGCAGTATTTT	CASSATGTGSSTDTQYF
TRBJ1-1	-	TRBD1	TRBV7-9	TGTGCCAGCAGCTTGGCCGGGACAGGGTTGAACACTGAAGCTTTCTTT	CASSLAGTGLNTEAFF
TRBJ2-1	-	TRBD2	TRBV15	TGTGCCACCAGCGCAAATAGCGGGGGTCACAATGAGCAGTTCTTC	CATSANSGGHNEQFF
TRBJ1-2	-	-	TRBV4-3	TGCGCCAGCAGCCAGTCAGGGGAATATGGCTACACCTTC	CASSQSGEYGYTF
TRBJ2-1	once	-	TRBV3-1	TGTGCCAGCGGCTTCACCGGAGGGCCGGTGGAGCAGTTCTTC	CASGFTGGPVEQFF
TRBJ2-5	-	-	TRBV25-1	TGTGCCAGCAGTGACCCAAATCAAGAGACCCAGTACTTC	CASSDPNQETQYF
TRBJ1-2	-	TRBD1	TRBV7-2	TGTGCCAGCAGCTTTAGGGGGCGGACCTACACCTTC	CASSFRGRTYTF
TRBJ1-5	-	TRBD1	TRBV4-3	TGCGCCAGCAGCAAGAACAGGGGACCGGGTCAGCCCCAGCATTTT	CASSKNRGPGQPQHF
TRBJ2-2	-	-	TRBV5-5	TGTGCCAGCAGCTTGGACTCCCTAGGAGCCGGGGAGCTGTTTTTT	CASSLDSLGAGELFF